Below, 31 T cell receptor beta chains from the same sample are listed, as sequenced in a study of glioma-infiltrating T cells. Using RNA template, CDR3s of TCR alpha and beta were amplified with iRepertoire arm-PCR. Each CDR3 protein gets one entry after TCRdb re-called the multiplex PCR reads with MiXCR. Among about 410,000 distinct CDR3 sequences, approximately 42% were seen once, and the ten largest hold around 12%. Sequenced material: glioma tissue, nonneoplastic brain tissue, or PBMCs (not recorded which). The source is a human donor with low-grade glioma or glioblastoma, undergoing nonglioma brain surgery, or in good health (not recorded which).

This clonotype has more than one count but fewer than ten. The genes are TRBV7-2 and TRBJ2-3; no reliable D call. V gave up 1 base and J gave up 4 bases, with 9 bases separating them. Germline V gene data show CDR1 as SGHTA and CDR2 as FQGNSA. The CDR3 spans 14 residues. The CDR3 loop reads CASSLDSSADTQYF. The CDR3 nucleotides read TGTGCCAGCAGCTTAGACTCGAGTGCAGATACGCAGTATTTT.

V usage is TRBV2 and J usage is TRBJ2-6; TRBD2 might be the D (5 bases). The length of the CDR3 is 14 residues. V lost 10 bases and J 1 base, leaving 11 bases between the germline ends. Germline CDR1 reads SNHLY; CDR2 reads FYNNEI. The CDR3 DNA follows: TGTGCCATTAAGACGGGATCTGGGGCCAACGTCCTGACTTTC. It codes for CAIKTGSGANVLTF.

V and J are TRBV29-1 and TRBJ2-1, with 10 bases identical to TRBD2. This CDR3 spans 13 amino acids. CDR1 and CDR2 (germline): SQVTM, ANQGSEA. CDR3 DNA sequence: TGCAACGCGATCCTAGCGGGAGACAATGAGCAGTTCTTC. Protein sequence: CNAILAGDNEQFF.

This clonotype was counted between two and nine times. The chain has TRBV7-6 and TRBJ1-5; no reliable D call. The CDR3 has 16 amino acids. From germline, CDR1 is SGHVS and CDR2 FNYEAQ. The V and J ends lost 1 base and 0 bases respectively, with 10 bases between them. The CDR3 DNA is TGTGCCAGCAGCTTAGAGGCAGGCCATAGCAATCAGCCCCAGCATTTT. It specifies CASSLEAGHSNQPQHF. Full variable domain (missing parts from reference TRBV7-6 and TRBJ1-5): GAGVSQSPRYKVTKRGQDVALRCDPISGHVSLYWYRQALGQGPEFLTYFNYEAQQDKSGLPNDRFSAERPEGSISTLTIQRTEQRDSAMYRCASSLEAGHSNQPQHFGDGTRLSIL.

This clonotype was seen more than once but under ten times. CDR3 loop: CSATPGRRSWSYGTDTQYF. In DNA, the CDR3 is TGCAGTGCTACCCCGGGGAGGAGGTCGTGGTCCTACGGGACAGATACGCAGTATTTT. The chain is built from TRBV20-1 and TRBJ2-3, with D tentatively TRBD2 (6 bases). This CDR3 is 19 amino acids long. V lost 4 bases and J lost 3, with 29 bases in between. Germline values: CDR1 DFQATT, CDR2 SNEGSKA (reference sequence).

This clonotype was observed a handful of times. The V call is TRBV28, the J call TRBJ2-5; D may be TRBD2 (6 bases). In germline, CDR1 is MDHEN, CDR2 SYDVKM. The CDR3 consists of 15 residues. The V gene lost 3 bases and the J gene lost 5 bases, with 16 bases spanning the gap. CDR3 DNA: TGTGCCAGCAGTTTCAATCGTGCGGGAATGGAGACCCAGTACTTC. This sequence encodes CASSFNRAGMETQYF. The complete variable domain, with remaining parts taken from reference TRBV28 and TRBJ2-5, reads DVKVTQSSRYLVKRTGEKVFLECVQDMDHENMFWYRQDPGLGLRLIYFSYDVKMKEKGDIPEGYSVSREKKERFSLILESASTNQTSMYLCASSFNRAGMETQYFGPGTRLLVL.

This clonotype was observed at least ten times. CDR3 amino acids: CASSSQATAYGYTF. The DNA for the CDR3 is TGTGCCAGCAGTTCCCAGGCGACGGCCTATGGCTACACCTTC. The chain links TRBV25-1 to TRBJ1-2; D ambiguous. The length of the CDR3 is 14 residues. Germline CDR1 MGHDK, CDR2 SYGVNS. V lost 5 bases and J 4 bases, leaving 14 bases between the germline ends.

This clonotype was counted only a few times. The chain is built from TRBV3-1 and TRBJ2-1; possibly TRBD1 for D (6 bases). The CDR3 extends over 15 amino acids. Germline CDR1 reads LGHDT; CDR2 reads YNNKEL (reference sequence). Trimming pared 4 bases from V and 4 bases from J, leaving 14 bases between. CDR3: CASSPPGHRYNEQFF. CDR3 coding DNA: TGTGCCAGCAGCCCCCCGGGACACCGATACAATGAGCAGTTCTTC.

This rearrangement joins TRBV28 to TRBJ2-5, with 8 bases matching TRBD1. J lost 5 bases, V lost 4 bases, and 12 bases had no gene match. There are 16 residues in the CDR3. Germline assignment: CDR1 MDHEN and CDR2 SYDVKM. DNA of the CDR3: TGTGCCAGCAGTTCCGGGACAGGAACCTTCCTGGAGACCCAGTACTTC. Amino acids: CASSSGTGTFLETQYF.

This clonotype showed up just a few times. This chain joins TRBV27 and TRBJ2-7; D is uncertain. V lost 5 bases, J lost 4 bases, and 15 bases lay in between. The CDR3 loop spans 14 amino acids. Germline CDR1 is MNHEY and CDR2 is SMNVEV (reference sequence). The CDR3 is CASSPHTGSYEQYF. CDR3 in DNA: TGTGCCAGCAGTCCACACACCGGCTCGTACGAGCAGTACTTC.

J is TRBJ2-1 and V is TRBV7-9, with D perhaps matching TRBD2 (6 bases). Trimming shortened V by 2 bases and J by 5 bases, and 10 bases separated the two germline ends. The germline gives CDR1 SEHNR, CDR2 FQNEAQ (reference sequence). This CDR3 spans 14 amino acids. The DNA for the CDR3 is TGTGCCAGCAGCTTACTCGGGACTGACAATGAGCAGTTCTTC. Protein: CASSLLGTDNEQFF.

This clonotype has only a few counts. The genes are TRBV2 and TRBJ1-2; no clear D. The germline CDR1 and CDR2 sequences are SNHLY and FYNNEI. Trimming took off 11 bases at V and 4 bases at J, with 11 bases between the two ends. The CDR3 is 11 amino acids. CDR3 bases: TGTGCCGGCACCGAAGCCTATGGCTACACCTTC. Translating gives CAGTEAYGYTF.

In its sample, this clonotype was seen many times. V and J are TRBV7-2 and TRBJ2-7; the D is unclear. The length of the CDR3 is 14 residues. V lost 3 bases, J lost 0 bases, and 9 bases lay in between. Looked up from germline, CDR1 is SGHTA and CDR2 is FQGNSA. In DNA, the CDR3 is TGTGCCAGCAGCTTCCTTAGGAGCTCCTACGAGCAGTACTTC. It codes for CASSFLRSSYEQYF.

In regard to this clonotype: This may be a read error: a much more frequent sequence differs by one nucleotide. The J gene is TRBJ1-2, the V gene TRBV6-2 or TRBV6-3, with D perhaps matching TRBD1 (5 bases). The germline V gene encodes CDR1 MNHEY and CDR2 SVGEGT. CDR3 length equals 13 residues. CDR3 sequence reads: CASSYSGEYGYAF. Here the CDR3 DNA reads TGTGCCAGCAGTTACTCGGGGGAGTATGGCTACGCCTTC.

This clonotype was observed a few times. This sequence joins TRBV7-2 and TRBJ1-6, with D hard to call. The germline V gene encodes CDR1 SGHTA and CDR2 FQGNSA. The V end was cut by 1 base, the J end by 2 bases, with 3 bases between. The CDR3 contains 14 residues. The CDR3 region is CASSLVAYNSPLHF. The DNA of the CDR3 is TGTGCCAGCAGCTTAGTAGCCTATAATTCACCCCTCCACTTT.

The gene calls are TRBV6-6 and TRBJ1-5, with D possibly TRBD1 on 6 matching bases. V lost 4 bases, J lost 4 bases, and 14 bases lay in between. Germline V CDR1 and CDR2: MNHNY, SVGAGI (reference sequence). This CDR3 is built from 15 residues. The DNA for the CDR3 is TGTGCCAGCAGTTTCTCGGGACAAGGTAATCAGCCCCAGCATTTT. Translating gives CASSFSGQGNQPQHF.

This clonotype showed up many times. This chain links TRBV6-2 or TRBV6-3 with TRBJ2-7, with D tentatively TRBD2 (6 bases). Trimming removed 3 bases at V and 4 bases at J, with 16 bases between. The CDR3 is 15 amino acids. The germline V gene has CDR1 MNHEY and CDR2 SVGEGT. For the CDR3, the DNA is TGTGCCAGCAGTTATTATCCGGGACTCAGTTACGAGCAGTACTTC. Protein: CASSYYPGLSYEQYF.

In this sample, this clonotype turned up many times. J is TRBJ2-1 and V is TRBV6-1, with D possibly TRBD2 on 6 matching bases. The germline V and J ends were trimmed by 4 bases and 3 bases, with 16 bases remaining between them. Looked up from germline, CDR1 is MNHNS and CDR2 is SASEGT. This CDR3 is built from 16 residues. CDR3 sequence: CASSALGGPYYNEQFF. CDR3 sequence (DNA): TGTGCCAGCAGTGCCCTCGGGGGACCGTACTACAATGAGCAGTTCTTC.

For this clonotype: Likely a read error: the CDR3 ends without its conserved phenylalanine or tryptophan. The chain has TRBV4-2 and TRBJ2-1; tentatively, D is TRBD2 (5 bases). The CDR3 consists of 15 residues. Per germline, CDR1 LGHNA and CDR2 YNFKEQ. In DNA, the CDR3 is TGTGCCAGCAGCCAAGATGTCGCTGACTACAATAAGCAGTTCTCC. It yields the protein CASSQDVADYNKQFS.

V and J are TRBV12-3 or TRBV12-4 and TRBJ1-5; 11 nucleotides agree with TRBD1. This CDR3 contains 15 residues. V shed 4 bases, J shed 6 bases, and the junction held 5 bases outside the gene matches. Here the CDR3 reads CASSSRTGGVQPQHF. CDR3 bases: TGTGCCAGCAGTTCACGGACAGGGGGCGTTCAGCCCCAGCATTTT.

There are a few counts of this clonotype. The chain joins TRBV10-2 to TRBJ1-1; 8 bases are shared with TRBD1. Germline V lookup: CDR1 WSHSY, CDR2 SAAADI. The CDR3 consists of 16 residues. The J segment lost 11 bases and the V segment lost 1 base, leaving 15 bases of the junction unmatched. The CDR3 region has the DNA TGCGCCAGCAGTGAGTTCACTGCGTACAGGGGGGGCTCGGCTTTCTTT. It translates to CASSEFTAYRGGSAFF.

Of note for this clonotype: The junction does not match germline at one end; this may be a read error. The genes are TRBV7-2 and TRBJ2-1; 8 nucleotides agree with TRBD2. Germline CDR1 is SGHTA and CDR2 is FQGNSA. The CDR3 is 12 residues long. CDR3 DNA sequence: TGTGCCATCCTCTTAGCGGGACGGGCCTCGATCTTC. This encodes CAILLAGRASIF. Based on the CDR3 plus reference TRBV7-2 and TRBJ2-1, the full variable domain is GAGVSQSPSNKVTEKGKDVELRCDPISGHTALYWYRQSLGQGLEFLIYFQGNSAPDKSGLPSDRFSAERTGGSVSTLTIQRTQQEDSAVYLCAILLAGRASIFGPGTRLTVL.

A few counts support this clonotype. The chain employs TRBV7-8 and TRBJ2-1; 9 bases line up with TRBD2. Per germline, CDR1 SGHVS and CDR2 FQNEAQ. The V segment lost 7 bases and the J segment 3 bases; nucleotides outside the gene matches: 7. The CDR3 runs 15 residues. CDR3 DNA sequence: TGTGCCAGCAACCCAGGACTAGCGTTCTACAATGAGCAGTTCTTC. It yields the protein CASNPGLAFYNEQFF.

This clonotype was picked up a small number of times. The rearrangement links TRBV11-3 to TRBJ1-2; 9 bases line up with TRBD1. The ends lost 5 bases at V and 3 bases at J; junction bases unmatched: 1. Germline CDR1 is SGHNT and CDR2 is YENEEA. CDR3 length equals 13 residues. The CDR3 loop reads CASSRDRDYGYTF. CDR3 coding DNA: TGTGCCAGCAGCCGGGACAGGGACTATGGCTACACCTTC. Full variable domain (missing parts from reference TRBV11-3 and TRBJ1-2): EAGVVQSPRYKIIEKKQPVAFWCNPISGHNTLYWYLQNLGQGPELLIRYENEEAVDDSQLPKDRFSAERLKGVDSTLKIQPAELGDSAVYLCASSRDRDYGYTFGSGTRLTVV.

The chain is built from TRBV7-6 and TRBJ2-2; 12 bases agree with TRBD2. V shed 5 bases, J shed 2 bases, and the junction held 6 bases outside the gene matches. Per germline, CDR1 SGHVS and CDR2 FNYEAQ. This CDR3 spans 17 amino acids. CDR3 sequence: CASSARLAGANTGELFF. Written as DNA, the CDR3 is TGTGCCAGCAGCGCCAGACTAGCGGGAGCTAACACCGGGGAGCTGTTTTTT.

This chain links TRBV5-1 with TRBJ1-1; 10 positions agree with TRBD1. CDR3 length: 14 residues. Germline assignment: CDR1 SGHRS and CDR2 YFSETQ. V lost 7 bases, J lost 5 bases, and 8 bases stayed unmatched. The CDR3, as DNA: TGCGCCAGCCGACCGGACAGGGGGTATACTGAAGCTTTCTTT. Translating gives CASRPDRGYTEAFF.

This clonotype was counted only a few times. CDR3 DNA: TGTGCCATCAGAGGAGGAACAGGGGAGGCCGGGGAGCTGTTTTTT. This translates into CAIRGGTGEAGELFF. The rearrangement joins TRBV10-3 to TRBJ2-2, with a weak D call TRBD1 (7 bases). V was shortened by 6 bases and J by 6 bases, with 17 bases between the two germline ends. The CDR3 has 15 amino acids. CDR1 is ENHRY, CDR2 SYGVKD, per germline.

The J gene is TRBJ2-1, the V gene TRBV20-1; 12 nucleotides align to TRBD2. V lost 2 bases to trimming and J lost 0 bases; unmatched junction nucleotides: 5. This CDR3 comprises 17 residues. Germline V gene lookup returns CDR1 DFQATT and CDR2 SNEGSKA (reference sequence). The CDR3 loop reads CSARPGLAGSSYNEQFF. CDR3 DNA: TGCAGTGCTAGACCCGGACTAGCGGGGAGCTCCTACAATGAGCAGTTCTTC.

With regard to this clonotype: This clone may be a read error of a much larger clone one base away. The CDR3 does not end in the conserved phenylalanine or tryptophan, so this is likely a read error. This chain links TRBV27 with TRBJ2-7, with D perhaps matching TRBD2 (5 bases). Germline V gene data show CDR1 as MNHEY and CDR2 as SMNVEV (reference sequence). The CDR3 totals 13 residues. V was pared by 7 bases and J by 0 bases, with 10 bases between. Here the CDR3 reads CASTPTNSYEQYL. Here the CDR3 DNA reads TGTGCCAGCACCCCGACTAACTCCTACGAGCAGTACCTC.

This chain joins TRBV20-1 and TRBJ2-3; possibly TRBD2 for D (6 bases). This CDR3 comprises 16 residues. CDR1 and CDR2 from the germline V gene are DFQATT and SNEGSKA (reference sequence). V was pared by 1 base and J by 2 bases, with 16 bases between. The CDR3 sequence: CSARGRRDALTDTQYF. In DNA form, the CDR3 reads TGCAGTGCTAGAGGGAGGCGGGATGCTCTCACAGATACGCAGTATTTT.

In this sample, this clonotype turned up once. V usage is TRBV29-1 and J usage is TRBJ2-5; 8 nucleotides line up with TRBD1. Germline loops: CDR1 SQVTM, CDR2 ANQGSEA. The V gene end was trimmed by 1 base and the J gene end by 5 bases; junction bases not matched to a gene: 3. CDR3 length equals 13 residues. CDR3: CSVEAGGVETQYF. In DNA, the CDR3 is TGCAGCGTTGAAGCAGGGGGCGTCGAGACCCAGTACTTC. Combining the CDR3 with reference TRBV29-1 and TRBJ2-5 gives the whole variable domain SAVISQKPSRDICQRGTSLTIQCQVDSQVTMMFWYRQQPGQSLTLIATANQGSEATYESGFVIDKFPISRPNLTFSTLTVSNMSPEDSSIYLCSVEAGGVETQYFGPGTRLLVL.